The clone carrying this T cell receptor beta chain came up a few times. This sample is part of a study of patients and donors after allogeneic stem cell transplantation. The CDR3 totals 15 residues. Per germline, CDR1 SGHDT and CDR2 YYEEEE. Trimming shortened V by 4 bases and J by 4 bases, and 14 bases separated the two germline ends. TCRdb fed the RT-PCR reads into MiXCR, producing one record per CDR3 protein. Seen here are some 960,000 distinct CDR3 sequences, under 20% observed once, and the top ten hold roughly 6.4%. Specimen: blood, either unsorted or a sorted T cell fraction (not recorded which). The chain recombines TRBV5-6 with TRBJ2-2, with a weak D call TRBD1 (5 bases). This receptor was obtained from a human donor who was either an allogeneic HSCT recipient or a stem cell or donor lymphocyte infusion donor (not recorded which). It is not recorded whose cells these are; they may come from a transplant donor. Written as DNA, the CDR3 is TGTGCCAGCAGCGCCGGGCTAAGGGGCACCGGGGAGCTGTTTTTT. Amino acids: CASSAGLRGTGELFF.